The rows below give T cell receptor beta chains drawn from one sample of a study of beta chain features in type 1 diabetes. Sequencing used immunoSEQ multiplex PCR; TCRdb keeps in-frame clones, though not all of them. The sample lists some 150,000 clones, 10% to 15% occurring once. Sequencing was done on a sample of central memory CD4+ T cells from blood. These receptors were taken from a man aged 18-30 years with type 1 diabetes. The CDR3 runs from the conserved cysteine through the conserved F or W. D genes are given only for firm matches. The size of a clone is reported for some rows only, either as once, few or many, or as a class for expanded clones.

len: 15
d_gene: NA
v_gene: TRBV30
j_gene: TRBJ1-1
abundance: NA
CDR3aa: CAWSVPVLSGTEAFF
CDR3nt: TGTGCCTGGAGTGTACCCGTGCTCTCTGGGACTGAAGCTTTCTTT

len: 14
d_gene: NA
v_gene: TRBV5-1
j_gene: TRBJ1-4
abundance: few
CDR3aa: CASSLTATNEKLFF
CDR3nt: TGCGCCAGCAGCTTGACTGCAACTAATGAAAAACTGTTTTTT

len: 14
d_gene: NA
v_gene: TRBV28
j_gene: TRBJ2-7
abundance: few
CDR3aa: CASKPGQEIYEQYF
CDR3nt: TGTGCCAGCAAACCGGGGCAGGAGATCTACGAGCAGTACTTC

len: 16
d_gene: NA
v_gene: TRBV12-5
j_gene: TRBJ2-3
abundance: few
CDR3aa: CASGSGRGLVSDTQYF
CDR3nt: TGTGCTAGTGGTTCCGGACGCGGGTTAGTGTCAGATACGCAGTATTTT

len: 17
d_gene: NA
v_gene: TRBV4-1
j_gene: TRBJ2-1
abundance: many
CDR3aa: CASSHGIHRTSYNEQFF
CDR3nt: TGCGCCAGCAGCCACGGGATTCACAGAACCTCCTACAATGAGCAGTTCTTC

len: 17
d_gene: NA
v_gene: TRBV18
j_gene: TRBJ1-1
abundance: NA
CDR3aa: CASSPPAGGPGNTEAFF
CDR3nt: TGTGCCAGCTCACCACCTGCCGGCGGCCCCGGGAACACTGAAGCTTTCTTT

len: 12
d_gene: TRBD1
v_gene: TRBV6-1
j_gene: TRBJ2-7
abundance: many
CDR3aa: CATTGYLDEQYF
CDR3nt: TGTGCCACGACAGGGTATCTCGACGAGCAGTACTTC

len: 15
d_gene: NA
v_gene: TRBV27
j_gene: TRBJ1-6
abundance: NA
CDR3aa: CASSLLAGSDSPLHF
CDR3nt: TGTGCCAGCAGTTTATTGGCAGGGAGTGATTCACCCCTCCACTTT

len: 14
d_gene: TRBD1
v_gene: TRBV7-4
j_gene: TRBJ2-1
abundance: few
CDR3aa: CASSLTQGAHEQFF
CDR3nt: TGTGCCAGCAGCTTAACACAGGGGGCGCATGAGCAGTTCTTC

len: 15
d_gene: NA
v_gene: TRBV19
j_gene: TRBJ2-3
abundance: NA
CDR3aa: CASSSSGPRADTQYF
CDR3nt: TGTGCCAGTAGTTCCAGCGGCCCCCGTGCAGATACGCAGTATTTT

len: 16
d_gene: NA
v_gene: TRBV18
j_gene: TRBJ2-7
abundance: NA
CDR3aa: CASSPPGLGTSYEQYF
CDR3nt: TGTGCCAGCTCACCTCCCGGCCTGGGGACCTCCTACGAGCAGTACTTC

len: 17
d_gene: TRBD1
v_gene: TRBV25-1
j_gene: TRBJ1-3
abundance: NA
CDR3aa: CASSHSGTGDSGNTIYF
CDR3nt: TGTGCCAGCAGTCATTCTGGGACAGGGGACTCTGGAAACACCATATATTTT

len: 18
d_gene: TRBD1
v_gene: TRBV25-1
j_gene: TRBJ1-6
abundance: NA
CDR3aa: CASSETGGRQGYNSPLHF
CDR3nt: TGTGCCAGCAGTGAAACCGGAGGCCGACAGGGGTATAATTCACCCCTCCACTTT

len: 14
d_gene: TRBD1
v_gene: TRBV5-4
j_gene: TRBJ1-1
abundance: NA
CDR3aa: CASSWGQLNTEAFF
CDR3nt: TGTGCCAGCAGCTGGGGACAGTTGAACACTGAAGCTTTCTTT

len: 13
d_gene: NA
v_gene: TRBV30
j_gene: TRBJ1-6
abundance: few
CDR3aa: CAWSVQYNSPLHF
CDR3nt: TGTGCCTGGAGTGTCCAGTATAATTCACCCCTCCACTTT

len: 13
d_gene: NA
v_gene: TRBV2
j_gene: TRBJ1-1
abundance: few
CDR3aa: CASRRTAPNTAFF
CDR3nt: TGTGCCAGCAGAAGGACAGCTCCCAATACGGCTTTCTTT

len: 16
d_gene: NA
v_gene: TRBV7-9
j_gene: TRBJ1-2
abundance: NA
CDR3aa: CASSEISVGSNYGYTF
CDR3nt: TGTGCCAGCAGCGAAATAAGCGTCGGAAGTAACTATGGCTACACCTTC

len: 15
d_gene: NA
v_gene: TRBV5-1
j_gene: TRBJ2-6
abundance: few
CDR3aa: CASSFGLAGANVLTF
CDR3nt: TGCGCCAGCAGCTTCGGATTAGCTGGGGCCAACGTCCTGACTTTC

len: 12
d_gene: NA
v_gene: TRBV30
j_gene: TRBJ1-5
abundance: NA
CDR3aa: CAWSFRGQPQHF
CDR3nt: TGTGCCTGGAGTTTCAGGGGACAGCCCCAGCATTTT

len: 16
d_gene: NA
v_gene: TRBV7-2
j_gene: TRBJ2-3
abundance: few
CDR3aa: CASSQGGGTEPDTQYF
CDR3nt: TGTGCCAGCAGCCAGGGGGGCGGGACAGAGCCAGATACGCAGTATTTT

len: 14
d_gene: NA
v_gene: TRBV27
j_gene: TRBJ1-1
abundance: few
CDR3aa: CASSPQDTNTEAFF
CDR3nt: TGTGCCAGCAGTCCACAGGACACCAACACTGAAGCTTTCTTT

len: 14
d_gene: NA
v_gene: TRBV6-5
j_gene: TRBJ1-6
abundance: NA
CDR3aa: CASSRTGDNSPLHF
CDR3nt: TGTGCCAGCAGCCGTACAGGTGATAATTCACCCCTCCACTTT

len: 13
d_gene: NA
v_gene: TRBV11-2
j_gene: TRBJ1-2
abundance: NA
CDR3aa: CASSLGHYYGYTF
CDR3nt: TGTGCCAGCAGCTTAGGACATTACTATGGCTACACCTTC

len: 14
d_gene: TRBD1
v_gene: TRBV6-1
j_gene: TRBJ1-5
abundance: once
CDR3aa: CASSDTGQGKPQHF
CDR3nt: TGTGCCAGCAGTGATACGGGACAGGGTAAGCCCCAGCATTTT

len: 13
d_gene: NA
v_gene: TRBV6-1
j_gene: TRBJ2-5
abundance: NA
CDR3aa: CASSEVRAETQYF
CDR3nt: TGTGCCAGCAGTGAAGTCAGGGCCGAGACCCAGTACTTC

len: 17
d_gene: NA
v_gene: TRBV9
j_gene: TRBJ2-6
abundance: NA
CDR3aa: CASSPLLQGFGANVLTF
CDR3nt: TGTGCCAGCAGCCCCCTACTCCAGGGGTTTGGGGCCAACGTCCTGACTTTC

len: 14
d_gene: NA
v_gene: TRBV14
j_gene: TRBJ2-5
abundance: NA
CDR3aa: CASSPRTPQETQYF
CDR3nt: TGTGCCAGCAGCCCGAGGACACCTCAAGAGACCCAGTACTTC

len: 14
d_gene: NA
v_gene: TRBV7-9
j_gene: TRBJ2-3
abundance: many
CDR3aa: CASSSMTSTDTQYF
CDR3nt: TGTGCCAGCAGCTCTATGACTAGCACAGATACGCAGTATTTT

len: 18
d_gene: NA
v_gene: TRBV12-5
j_gene: TRBJ1-2
abundance: NA
CDR3aa: CASGESLGDRPLNGGYTF
CDR3nt: TGTGCTAGTGGTGAATCACTGGGGGACCGACCCCTTAATGGGGGCTACACCTTC

len: 13
d_gene: TRBD1
v_gene: TRBV10-3
j_gene: TRBJ2-7
abundance: NA
CDR3aa: CASSGTGSSEQYF
CDR3nt: TGTGCCAGCTCCGGGACAGGGTCCTCCGAGCAGTACTTC

len: 15
d_gene: NA
v_gene: TRBV9
j_gene: TRBJ2-1
abundance: once
CDR3aa: CASSVGGIFLNEQFF
CDR3nt: TGTGCCAGCAGCGTAGGGGGTATATTCCTCAATGAGCAGTTCTTC

len: 14
d_gene: TRBD1
v_gene: TRBV5-4
j_gene: TRBJ1-1
abundance: NA
CDR3aa: CASSFYDRVERAFF
CDR3nt: TGTGCCAGCAGCTTCTACGACAGGGTGGAGCGGGCTTTCTTT

len: 15
d_gene: TRBD1
v_gene: TRBV28
j_gene: TRBJ1-2
abundance: few
CDR3aa: CASSLLSTGYYGYTF
CDR3nt: TGTGCCAGCAGTCTTCTTTCGACAGGGTACTATGGCTACACCTTC

len: 16
d_gene: NA
v_gene: TRBV19
j_gene: TRBJ1-1
abundance: NA
CDR3aa: CASSLAKRSMNTEAFF
CDR3nt: TGTGCCAGTAGTCTGGCCAAACGAAGCATGAACACTGAAGCTTTCTTT

len: 16
d_gene: TRBD1
v_gene: TRBV5-4
j_gene: TRBJ1-6
abundance: few
CDR3aa: CASSSGQGMDNSPLHF
CDR3nt: TGTGCCAGCAGCTCGGGACAGGGCATGGATAATTCACCCCTCCACTTT

len: 16
d_gene: TRBD1
v_gene: TRBV9
j_gene: TRBJ1-2
abundance: NA
CDR3aa: CASSAAGQGVNYGYTF
CDR3nt: TGTGCCAGCAGCGCCGCAGGACAGGGCGTGAACTATGGCTACACCTTC

len: 15
d_gene: NA
v_gene: TRBV29-1
j_gene: TRBJ1-3
abundance: NA
CDR3aa: CSVGLRLPSGNTIYF
CDR3nt: TGCAGCGTTGGTCTTAGACTGCCCTCTGGAAACACCATATATTTT

len: 15
d_gene: TRBD1
v_gene: TRBV5-1
j_gene: TRBJ1-4
abundance: NA
CDR3aa: CASSLAGTGNEKLFF
CDR3nt: TGCGCCAGCAGCTTGGCTGGGACAGGGAACGAAAAACTGTTTTTT

len: 17
d_gene: NA
v_gene: TRBV30
j_gene: TRBJ1-5
abundance: NA
CDR3aa: CAWSDTSGAWGNQPQHF
CDR3nt: TGTGCCTGGAGTGACACTTCCGGGGCCTGGGGCAATCAGCCCCAGCATTTT

len: 15
d_gene: NA
v_gene: TRBV25-1
j_gene: TRBJ1-1
abundance: few
CDR3aa: CASSEEGRANTEAFF
CDR3nt: TGTGCCAGCAGTGAAGAGGGCAGGGCGAACACTGAAGCTTTCTTT

len: 14
d_gene: TRBD1
v_gene: TRBV2
j_gene: TRBJ2-7
abundance: few
CDR3aa: CASKGTGVTYEQYF
CDR3nt: TGTGCCAGCAAGGGGACAGGAGTCACCTACGAGCAGTACTTC

len: 15
d_gene: NA
v_gene: TRBV19
j_gene: TRBJ1-4
abundance: few
CDR3aa: CASSMWDWQNEKLFF
CDR3nt: TGTGCCAGTAGTATGTGGGATTGGCAAAATGAAAAACTGTTTTTT

len: 15
d_gene: NA
v_gene: TRBV7-3
j_gene: TRBJ1-5
abundance: NA
CDR3aa: CASSPGGGDNQPQHF
CDR3nt: TGTGCCAGCAGCCCCGGGGGAGGGGACAATCAGCCCCAGCATTTT

len: 15
d_gene: NA
v_gene: TRBV19
j_gene: TRBJ1-3
abundance: NA
CDR3aa: CASTSGRTSGNTIYF
CDR3nt: NA

len: 12
d_gene: NA
v_gene: TRBV6-1
j_gene: TRBJ1-1
abundance: NA
CDR3aa: CASSPEFPEAFF
CDR3nt: TGTGCCAGCAGTCCGGAGTTCCCTGAAGCTTTCTTT

len: 15
d_gene: TRBD2
v_gene: TRBV9
j_gene: TRBJ2-3
abundance: few
CDR3aa: CASSVGIAGTDTQYF
CDR3nt: TGTGCCAGCAGCGTAGGAATAGCGGGGACAGATACGCAGTATTTT

len: 15
d_gene: NA
v_gene: TRBV25-1
j_gene: TRBJ2-1
abundance: NA
CDR3aa: CASSETRGIYDEQFF
CDR3nt: TGTGCCAGCAGTGAAACAAGGGGGATTTACGATGAGCAGTTCTTC

len: 13
d_gene: TRBD1
v_gene: TRBV29-1
j_gene: TRBJ1-1
abundance: NA
CDR3aa: CSVQTGTTAEAFF
CDR3nt: TGCAGCGTTCAGACAGGGACGACGGCTGAAGCTTTCTTT

len: 14
d_gene: NA
v_gene: TRBV11-3
j_gene: TRBJ1-5
abundance: few
CDR3aa: CASSLAGAGQPQHF
CDR3nt: TGTGCCAGCAGCTTAGCAGGGGCTGGGCAGCCCCAGCATTTT